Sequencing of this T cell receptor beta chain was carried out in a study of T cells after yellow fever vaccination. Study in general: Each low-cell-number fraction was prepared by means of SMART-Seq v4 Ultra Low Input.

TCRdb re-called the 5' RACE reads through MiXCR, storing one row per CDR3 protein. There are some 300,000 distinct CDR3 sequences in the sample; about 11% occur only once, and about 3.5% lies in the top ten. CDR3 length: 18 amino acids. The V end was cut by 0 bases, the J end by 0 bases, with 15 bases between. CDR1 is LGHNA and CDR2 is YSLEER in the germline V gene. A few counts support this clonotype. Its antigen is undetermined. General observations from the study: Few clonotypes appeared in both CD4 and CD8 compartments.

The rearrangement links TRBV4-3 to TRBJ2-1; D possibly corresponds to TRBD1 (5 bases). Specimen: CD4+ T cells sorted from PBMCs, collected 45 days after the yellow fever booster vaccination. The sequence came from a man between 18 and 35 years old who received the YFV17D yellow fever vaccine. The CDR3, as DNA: TGCGCCAGCAGCCAAGATCTAACAGGATGGCCCTCCTACAATGAGCAGTTCTTC. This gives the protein CASSQDLTGWPSYNEQFF.